This T cell receptor beta chain was captured by sequencing in a study of blood T cell repertoires in COVID-19. About the study: Spain, Italy and the United States supplied samples that represented acute and convalescent COVID-19. T cells, B-cell-depleted T cells, or PBMCs provided the cDNA or gDNA that served as material.

Libraries were prepared by immunoSEQ multiplex PCR; TCRdb keeps only in-frame clonotypes and omits some of them. The table has about 94,000 clones, around 72% seen once; the top ten hold 3.9%. Followed longitudinally, the Seattle patients had been enrolled during active infection. Material for sequencing was peripheral blood. The receptor was isolated from a man between 65 and 80 years old with COVID-19, enrolled during active disease.

The CDR3 protein is CASSPSSWASGRYEQYF. The CDR3 DNA is TGTGCCAGCAGCCCGAGTAGCTGGGCTAGCGGGAGGTACGAGCAGTACTTC. The chain recombines TRBV7-9 with TRBJ2-7; 11 nucleotides agree with TRBD2. The CDR3 length is 17 residues. Looked up from germline, CDR1 is SEHNR and CDR2 is FQNEAQ (reference sequence). V gave up 5 bases and J gave up 4 bases; unmatched junction bases: 13.